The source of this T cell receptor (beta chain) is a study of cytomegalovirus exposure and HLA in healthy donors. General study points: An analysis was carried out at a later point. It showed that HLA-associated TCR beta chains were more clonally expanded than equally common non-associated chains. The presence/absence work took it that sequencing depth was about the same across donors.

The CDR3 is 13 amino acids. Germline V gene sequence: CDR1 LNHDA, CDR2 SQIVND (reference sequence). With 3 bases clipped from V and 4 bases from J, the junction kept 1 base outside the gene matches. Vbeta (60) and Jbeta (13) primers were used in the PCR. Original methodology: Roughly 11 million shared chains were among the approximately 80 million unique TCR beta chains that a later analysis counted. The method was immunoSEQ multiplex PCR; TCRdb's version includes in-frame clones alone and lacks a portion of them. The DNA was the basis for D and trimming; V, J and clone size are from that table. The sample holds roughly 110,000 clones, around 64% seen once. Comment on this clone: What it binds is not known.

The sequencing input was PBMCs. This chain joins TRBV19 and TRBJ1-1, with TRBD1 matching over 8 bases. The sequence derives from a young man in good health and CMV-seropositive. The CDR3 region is CASSITGGTEAFF. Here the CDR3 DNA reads TGTGCCAGTAGTATTACAGGGGGCACTGAAGCTTTCTTT.